What follows are 19 T cell receptor beta chains derived from one specimen sequenced in a study of T cell repertoires in cytomegalovirus infection. TCRdb reanalysed the reads using MiXCR and keeps one entry per CDR3 protein. The sample yields about 400,000 distinct CDR3 sequences, about a third seen once. Which antigens these TCRs recognize remains unknown. Sequences were derived from cultured PBMCs, sampled from culture after CMV antigen stimulation. Receptors originate from a human donor in good health (CMV status not recorded). Some clones in this sample may be carry-over from other donors' samples.

This clonotype has more than one count but fewer than ten. The CDR3 nucleotides read TGTGCCATCAGTCAAGAAGGGGGCTCCTACGAGCAGTACTTC. Translated: CAISQEGGSYEQYF. V is TRBV10-3 and J is TRBJ2-7; D may be TRBD1 (6 bases). CDR1 and CDR2 (germline): ENHRY, SYGVKD. Trimming shortened V by 5 bases and J by 0 bases, and 11 bases separated the two germline ends. The CDR3 loop spans 14 amino acids.

This clonotype was seen only a few times. The rearrangement uses TRBV7-8 and TRBJ2-5; 9 nucleotides line up with TRBD2. The ends lost 0 bases at V and 7 bases at J; junction bases unmatched: 9. Germline assignment: CDR1 SGHVS and CDR2 FQNEAQ. The CDR3 contains 16 residues. The CDR3: CASSLARGRAGWTQYF. The CDR3 DNA is TGTGCCAGCAGCTTAGCACGCGGGAGGGCGGGATGGACCCAGTACTTC.

This clonotype was seen ten or more times. This chain uses TRBV7-2 with TRBJ1-1; the match to TRBD1 covers 7 bases. The germline gives CDR1 SGHTA, CDR2 FQGNSA. The CDR3 loop spans 15 amino acids. V dropped 5 bases and J dropped 3; count of bases not matched to a gene: 9. The CDR3 coding sequence is TGTGCCAGCAGCCTTCACAGGGGAAAGGACACTGAAGCTTTCTTT. Translation: CASSLHRGKDTEAFF.

This chain connects TRBV7-3 to TRBJ1-1; 7 nucleotides agree with TRBD1. The germline V gene has CDR1 SGHTA and CDR2 FQGTGA. The CDR3 is made up of 13 amino acids. V lost 3 bases and J lost 6; bases outside the gene matches: 4. The CDR3 region has the DNA TGTGCCAGCAGCTTGGGACAGACTTCTGAAGCTTTCTTT. Translating it yields CASSLGQTSEAFF.

This clonotype has a handful of counts. The chain links TRBV20-1 to TRBJ1-2, with 8 bases matching TRBD1. The CDR3 loop spans 12 amino acids. J was trimmed by 6 bases and V by 1 base; bases with no gene match: 1. Germline V gene data show CDR1 as DFQATT and CDR2 as SNEGSKA (reference sequence). CDR3 sequence reads: CSARVRGHGYTF. The CDR3, as DNA: TGCAGTGCTAGAGTCAGGGGGCATGGCTACACCTTC.

The chain uses TRBV7-8 and TRBJ2-3, with D maybe TRBD1 (6 bases). V dropped 2 bases and J dropped 4 bases, with 10 bases sitting between them. The germline V gene encodes CDR1 SGHVS and CDR2 FQNEAQ. CDR3 size: 14 residues. CDR3: CASSLKGDADTQYF. The CDR3 nucleotides read TGTGCCAGCAGCTTAAAGGGGGACGCAGATACGCAGTATTTT.

The V call is TRBV11-1, the J call TRBJ2-1, with D perhaps TRBD1 (5 bases). The V gene lost 10 bases and the J gene lost 10 bases, with 11 bases spanning the gap. CDR1 SGHAT and CDR2 FQDESV come from the germline V gene (reference sequence). CDR3 length: 10 residues. CDR3 residues: CATTGAEQFF. CDR3 DNA sequence: TGTGCCACCACAGGAGCGGAGCAGTTCTTC.

This clonotype was seen more than once but under ten times. The CDR3: CASSYSLKAYEQYV. Written as DNA, the CDR3 is TGTGCCAGCAGTTACAGCCTTAAGGCCTACGAGCAGTACGTC. The rearrangement joins TRBV6-1 to TRBJ2-7; D unresolved. Trimming took off 5 bases at V and 2 bases at J, with 13 bases between the two ends. CDR1 is MNHNS, CDR2 SASEGT, per germline. The CDR3 spans 14 residues.

The chain has TRBV7-2 and TRBJ2-7; TRBD1 or TRBD2 may be the D gene (6 bases each). Per germline, CDR1 SGHTA and CDR2 FQGNSA. This CDR3 comprises 15 residues. The V end lost 3 bases, the J end lost 1 base, and 13 bases lay between the germline ends. CDR3 amino acids: CASSLAGHRSYEQYF. For the CDR3, the DNA is TGTGCCAGCAGCTTGGCGGGACATCGTTCCTACGAGCAGTACTTC.

The chain uses TRBV19 and TRBJ2-1; TRBD2 matches at 7 bases. Unmatched junction bases numbered 8, after V lost 6 bases and J lost 0 bases. The length of the CDR3 is 16 residues. Per germline, CDR1 LNHDA and CDR2 SQIVND (reference sequence). The CDR3 reads CASSLSGTGSYNEQFF. Here the CDR3 DNA reads TGTGCCAGTAGCCTAAGCGGGACGGGCTCCTACAATGAGCAGTTCTTC.

The chain has TRBV9 and TRBJ2-7, with D possibly being TRBD1 or TRBD2 (5 bases each). Deletions cut 2 bases from V and 2 bases from J, with 29 bases between. In germline, CDR1 is SGDLS, CDR2 YYNGEE. CDR3 length: 20 residues. The CDR3 here is CASSVHTHMTPGPRAYEQYF. CDR3 bases: TGTGCCAGCAGCGTCCACACCCACATGACCCCGGGGCCCAGGGCCTACGAGCAGTACTTC.

The rearrangement joins TRBV7-3 to TRBJ2-1; 9 bases match TRBD2. The CDR3 length is 16 residues. The trim removed 4 bases at V and 5 bases at J, leaving 9 bases unmatched. Germline loops: CDR1 SGHTA, CDR2 FQGTGA. CDR3 residues: CASSSELAGSHNEQFF. As DNA, the CDR3 is TGTGCCAGCAGCTCTGAGCTAGCGGGATCGCACAATGAGCAGTTCTTC. Combining the CDR3 with reference TRBV7-3 and TRBJ2-1 gives the whole variable domain GAGVSQTPSNKVTEKGKYVELRCDPISGHTALYWYRQSLGQGPEFLIYFQGTGAADDSGLPNDRFFAVRPEGSVSTLKIQRTERGDSAVYLCASSSELAGSHNEQFFGPGTRLTVL.

The chain employs TRBV6-2 or TRBV6-3 and TRBJ2-7; TRBD1 matches at 8 bases. Unmatched junction bases numbered 2, after V lost 2 bases and J lost 5 bases. From germline, CDR1 is MNHEY and CDR2 SVGEGT. CDR3 length: 13 residues. The CDR3 is CASSYDRGHEQYV. The CDR3 nucleotides are TGTGCCAGCAGTTACGACAGGGGCCACGAGCAGTACGTC.

This clonotype was counted a single time. The chain employs TRBV5-1 and TRBJ2-5; D uncertain. Deletions cut 7 bases from V and 2 bases from J, with 9 bases between. CDR1 and CDR2 (germline): SGHRS, YFSETQ. The CDR3 contains 12 residues. CDR3 in amino acids: CASGQAQETQYF. The CDR3, as DNA: TGCGCCAGCGGGCAGGCACAAGAGACCCAGTACTTC.

This clonotype was picked up a small number of times. The chain carries TRBV6-1 and TRBJ2-1; weak D call: TRBD2 (6 bases). V was trimmed by 5 bases and J by 1 base, leaving 15 bases between them. Germline V CDR1 and CDR2: MNHNS, SASEGT. This CDR3 has 16 amino acids. CDR3 nucleotides: TGTGCCAGCAGTCTGAACGGGGGATCTTCCTACAATGAGCAGTTCTTC. Amino acids: CASSLNGGSSYNEQFF.

This clonotype was detected once. The rearrangement joins TRBV24-1 to TRBJ2-1; D is possibly TRBD2 (5 bases). CDR1 is KGHDR, CDR2 SFDVKD, per germline. Trimming removed 9 bases at V and 0 bases at J, with 14 bases between. CDR3 length equals 15 residues. CDR3 DNA: TGTGCCACCGCGCCGGGTGGGAGCTCCTACAATGAGCAGTTCTTC. Protein: CATAPGGSSYNEQFF.

The rearrangement joins TRBV4-2 to TRBJ2-4; 8 bases fit TRBD2. The CDR3 is 13 amino acids. V lost 6 bases to trimming and J lost 8 bases; unmatched junction nucleotides: 6. Germline loops: CDR1 LGHNA, CDR2 YNFKEQ. The CDR3 DNA reads as TGTGCCAGCAGGACTAGCGAGGTGGACATTCAGTACTTC. Translation gives CASRTSEVDIQYF.

The chain has TRBV11-3 and TRBJ1-4; TRBD1 aligns across 7 bases. V lost 5 bases, J lost 8 bases, and 8 bases stayed unmatched. Germline lookup yields CDR1 SGHNT and CDR2 YENEEA. The CDR3 runs to 14 residues. The CDR3 sequence: CASSTGGQIEKLFF. The CDR3 nucleotides read TGTGCCAGCAGCACCGGGGGACAGATAGAAAAACTGTTTTTT.

By share, this clonotype counts as medium-sized. The J gene is TRBJ2-1, the V gene TRBV3-1, with TRBD2 matching 11 bases. The CDR3 spans 16 residues. V lost 0 bases and J lost 3; bases outside the gene matches: 1. CDR1 is LGHDT, CDR2 YNNKEL, per germline (reference sequence). CDR3 nucleotide sequence: TGTGCCAGCAGCCAAGAGACTAGCGGGAACTACAATGAGCAGTTCTTC. Protein: CASSQETSGNYNEQFF.